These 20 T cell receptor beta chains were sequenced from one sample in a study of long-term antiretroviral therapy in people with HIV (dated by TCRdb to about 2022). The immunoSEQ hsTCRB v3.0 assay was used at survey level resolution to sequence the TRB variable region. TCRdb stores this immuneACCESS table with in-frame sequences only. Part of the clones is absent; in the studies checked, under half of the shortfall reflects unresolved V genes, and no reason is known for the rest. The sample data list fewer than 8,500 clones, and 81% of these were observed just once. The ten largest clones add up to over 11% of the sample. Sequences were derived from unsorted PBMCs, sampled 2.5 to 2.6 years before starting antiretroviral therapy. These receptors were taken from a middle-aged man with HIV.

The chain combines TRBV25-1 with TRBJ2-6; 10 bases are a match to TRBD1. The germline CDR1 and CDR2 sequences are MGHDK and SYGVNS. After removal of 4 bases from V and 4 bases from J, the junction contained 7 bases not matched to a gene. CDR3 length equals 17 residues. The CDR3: CASSGTGGPFGANVLTF. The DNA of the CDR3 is TGTGCCAGCAGTGGGACAGGGGGGCCCTTCGGGGCCAACGTCCTGACTTTC.

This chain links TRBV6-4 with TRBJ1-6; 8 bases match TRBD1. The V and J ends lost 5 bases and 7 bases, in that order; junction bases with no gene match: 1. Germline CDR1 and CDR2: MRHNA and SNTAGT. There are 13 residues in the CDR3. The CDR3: CASSRTGNSPLHF. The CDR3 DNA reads TGTGCCAGCAGTCGGACAGGGAATTCACCCCTCCACTTT.

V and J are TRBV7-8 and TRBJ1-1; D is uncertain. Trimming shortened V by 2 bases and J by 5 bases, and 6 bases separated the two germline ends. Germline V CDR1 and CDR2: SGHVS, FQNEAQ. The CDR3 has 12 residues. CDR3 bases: TGTGCCAGCAGCTTATTAGAAACTGAAGCTTTCTTT. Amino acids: CASSLLETEAFF.

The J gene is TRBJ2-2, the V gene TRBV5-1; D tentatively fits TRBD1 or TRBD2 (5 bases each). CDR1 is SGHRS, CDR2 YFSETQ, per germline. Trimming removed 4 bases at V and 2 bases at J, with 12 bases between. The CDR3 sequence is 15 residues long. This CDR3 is CASSHGTGNTGELFF. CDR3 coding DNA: TGCGCCAGCAGCCACGGGACGGGAAACACCGGGGAGCTGTTTTTT.

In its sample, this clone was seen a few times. The CDR3 sequence is CASSFYREEGNEQFF. The CDR3 DNA follows: TGCGCCAGCAGCTTTTACAGGGAGGAGGGCAATGAGCAGTTCTTC. The chain carries TRBV5-1 and TRBJ2-1; D is tentatively TRBD1 or TRBD2 (6 bases each). This CDR3 is 15 amino acids long. Germline CDR1 reads SGHRS; CDR2 reads YFSETQ. V was trimmed by 2 bases and J by 6 bases, leaving 15 bases between them.

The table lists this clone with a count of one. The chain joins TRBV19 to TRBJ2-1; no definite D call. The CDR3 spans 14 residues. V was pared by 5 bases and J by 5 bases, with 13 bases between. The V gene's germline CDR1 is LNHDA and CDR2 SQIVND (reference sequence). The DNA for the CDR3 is TGTGCCAGTAGTGCATTTTCCATTAACAATGAGCAGTTCTTC. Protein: CASSAFSINNEQFF.

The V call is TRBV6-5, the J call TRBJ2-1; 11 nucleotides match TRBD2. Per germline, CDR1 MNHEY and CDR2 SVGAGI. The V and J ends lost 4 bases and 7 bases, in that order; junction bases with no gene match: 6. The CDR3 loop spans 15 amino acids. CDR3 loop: CASSWRLAGGNEQFF. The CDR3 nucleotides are TGTGCCAGCAGTTGGCGGCTAGCGGGGGGTAATGAGCAGTTCTTC.

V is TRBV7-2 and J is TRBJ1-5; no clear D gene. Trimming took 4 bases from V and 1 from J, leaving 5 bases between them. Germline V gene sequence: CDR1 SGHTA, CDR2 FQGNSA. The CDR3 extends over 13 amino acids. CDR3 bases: TGTGCCAGCAGCTCCCAGAGCAATCAGCCCCAGCATTTT. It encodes CASSSQSNQPQHF.

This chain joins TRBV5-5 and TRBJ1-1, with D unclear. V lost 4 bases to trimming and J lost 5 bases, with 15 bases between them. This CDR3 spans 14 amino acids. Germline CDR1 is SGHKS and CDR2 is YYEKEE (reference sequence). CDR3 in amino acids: CASSPAQEWTEAFF. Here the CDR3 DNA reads TGTGCCAGCAGCCCCGCCCAAGAGTGGACTGAAGCTTTCTTT.

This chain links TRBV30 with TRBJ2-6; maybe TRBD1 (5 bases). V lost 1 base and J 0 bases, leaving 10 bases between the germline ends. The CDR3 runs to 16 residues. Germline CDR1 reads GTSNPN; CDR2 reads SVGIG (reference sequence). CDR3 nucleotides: TGTGCCTGGAGTGCCGCAGGGTTCTCTGGGGCCAACGTCCTGACTTTC. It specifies CAWSAAGFSGANVLTF.

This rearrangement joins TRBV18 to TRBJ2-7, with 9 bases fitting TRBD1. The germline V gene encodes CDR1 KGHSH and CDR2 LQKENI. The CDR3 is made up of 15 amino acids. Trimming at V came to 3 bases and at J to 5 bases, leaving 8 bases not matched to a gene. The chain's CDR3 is CASSPLGQGYNEQYF. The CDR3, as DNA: TGTGCCAGCTCACCTCTAGGACAGGGGTACAACGAGCAGTACTTC.

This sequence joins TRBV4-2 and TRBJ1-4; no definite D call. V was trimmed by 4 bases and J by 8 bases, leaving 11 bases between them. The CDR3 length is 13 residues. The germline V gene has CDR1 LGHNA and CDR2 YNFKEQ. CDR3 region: CASSLIGGEKLFF. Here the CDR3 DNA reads TGTGCCAGCAGCCTTATAGGTGGCGAAAAACTGTTTTTT.

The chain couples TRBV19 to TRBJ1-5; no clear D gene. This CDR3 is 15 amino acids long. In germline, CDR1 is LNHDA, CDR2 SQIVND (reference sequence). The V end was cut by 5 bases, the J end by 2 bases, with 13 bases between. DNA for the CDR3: TGTGCCAGTAGTGTCCGGGGAGAGGGCAATCAGCCCCAGCATTTT. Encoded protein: CASSVRGEGNQPQHF.

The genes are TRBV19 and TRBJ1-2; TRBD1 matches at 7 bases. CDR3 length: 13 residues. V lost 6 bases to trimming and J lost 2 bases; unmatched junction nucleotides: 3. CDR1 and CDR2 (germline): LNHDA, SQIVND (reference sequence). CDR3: CASRAGGNYGYTF. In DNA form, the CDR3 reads TGTGCCAGTAGGGCAGGGGGGAACTATGGCTACACCTTC.

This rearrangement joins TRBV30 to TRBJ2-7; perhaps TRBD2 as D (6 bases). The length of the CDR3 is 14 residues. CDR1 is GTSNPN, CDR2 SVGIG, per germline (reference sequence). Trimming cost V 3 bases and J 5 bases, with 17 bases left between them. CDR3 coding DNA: TGTGCCTGGAGGGGTGACGGGGGTTCGCACGAGCAGTACTTC. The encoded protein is CAWRGDGGSHEQYF.

The CDR3 DNA sequence: TGCGCCAGCAGACCTACAGGGTCTGGGGGGTATGGCTACACCTTC. Protein: CASRPTGSGGYGYTF. This sequence joins TRBV5-1 and TRBJ1-2; D possibly corresponds to TRBD1 (6 bases). CDR1 and CDR2 (germline): SGHRS, YFSETQ. This CDR3 comprises 15 residues. V dropped 5 bases and J dropped 5 bases, with 19 bases sitting between them. Based on the CDR3 plus reference TRBV5-1 and TRBJ1-2, the full variable domain is KAGVTQTPRYLIKTRGQQVTLSCSPISGHRSVSWYQQTPGQGLQFLFEYFSETQRNKGNFPGRFSGRQFSNSRSEMNVSTLELGDSALYLCASRPTGSGGYGYTFGSGTRLTVV.

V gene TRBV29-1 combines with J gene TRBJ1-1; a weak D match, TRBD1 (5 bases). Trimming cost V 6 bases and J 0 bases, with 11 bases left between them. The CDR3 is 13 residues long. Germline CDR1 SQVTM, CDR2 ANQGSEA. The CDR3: CSVGRRLNTEAFF. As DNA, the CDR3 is TGCAGCGTGGGACGGCGGCTGAACACTGAAGCTTTCTTT.

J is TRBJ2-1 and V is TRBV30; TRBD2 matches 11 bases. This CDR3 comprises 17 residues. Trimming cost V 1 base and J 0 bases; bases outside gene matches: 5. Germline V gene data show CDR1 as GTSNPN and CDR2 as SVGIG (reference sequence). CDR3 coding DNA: TGTGCCTGGAGTGGTAGCGGGGGGGTACCCTCCTACAATGAGCAGTTCTTC. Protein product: CAWSGSGGVPSYNEQFF.

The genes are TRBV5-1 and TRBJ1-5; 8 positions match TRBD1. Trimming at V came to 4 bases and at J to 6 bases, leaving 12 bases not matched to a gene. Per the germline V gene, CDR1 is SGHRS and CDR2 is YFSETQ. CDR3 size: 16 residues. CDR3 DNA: TGCGCCAGCAGCATACAACCGGGACAGGAGATTCAGCCCCAGCATTTT. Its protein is CASSIQPGQEIQPQHF.

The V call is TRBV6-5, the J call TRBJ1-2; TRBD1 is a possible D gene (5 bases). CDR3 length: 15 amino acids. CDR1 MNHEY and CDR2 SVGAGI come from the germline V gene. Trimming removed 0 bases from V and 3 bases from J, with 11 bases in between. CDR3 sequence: CASSYSWGSYYGYTF. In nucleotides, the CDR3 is TGTGCCAGCAGTTACTCGTGGGGGAGCTACTATGGCTACACCTTC.